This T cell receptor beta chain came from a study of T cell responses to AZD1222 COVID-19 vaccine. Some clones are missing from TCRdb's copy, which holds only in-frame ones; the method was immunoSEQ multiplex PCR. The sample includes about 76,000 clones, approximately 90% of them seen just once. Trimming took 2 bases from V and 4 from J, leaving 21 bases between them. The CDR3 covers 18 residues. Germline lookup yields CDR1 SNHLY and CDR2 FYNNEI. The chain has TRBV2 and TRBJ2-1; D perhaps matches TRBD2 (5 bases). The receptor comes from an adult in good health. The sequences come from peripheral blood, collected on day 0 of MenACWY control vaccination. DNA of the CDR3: TGTGCCAGCAGTGAAACTGGGTCGGGGAGTACTTCGTACAATGAGCAGTTCTTC. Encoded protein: CASSETGSGSTSYNEQFF.